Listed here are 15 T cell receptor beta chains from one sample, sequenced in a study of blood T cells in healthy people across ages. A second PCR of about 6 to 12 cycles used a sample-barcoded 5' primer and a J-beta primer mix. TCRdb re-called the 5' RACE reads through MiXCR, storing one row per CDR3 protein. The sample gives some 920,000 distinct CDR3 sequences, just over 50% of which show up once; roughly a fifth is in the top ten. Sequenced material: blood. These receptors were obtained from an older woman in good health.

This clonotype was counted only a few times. Written as DNA, the CDR3 is TGCAGCGTTGTACTCAGCGCGACAGAGACCAACACTGAAGCTTTCTTT. This encodes CSVVLSATETNTEAFF. This chain joins TRBV29-1 and TRBJ1-1; TRBD1 might be the D (5 bases). V was cut by 4 bases and J by 2 bases, with 20 bases left in between. Looked up from germline, CDR1 is SQVTM and CDR2 is ANQGSEA. This CDR3 spans 16 amino acids.

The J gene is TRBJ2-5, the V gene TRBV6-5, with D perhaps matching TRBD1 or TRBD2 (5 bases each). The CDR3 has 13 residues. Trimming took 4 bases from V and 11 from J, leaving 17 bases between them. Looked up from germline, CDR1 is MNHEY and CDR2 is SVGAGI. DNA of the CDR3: TGTGCCAGCAGTTCGACCCAGGGTAGGGAGCAGTACTTC. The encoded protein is CASSSTQGREQYF.

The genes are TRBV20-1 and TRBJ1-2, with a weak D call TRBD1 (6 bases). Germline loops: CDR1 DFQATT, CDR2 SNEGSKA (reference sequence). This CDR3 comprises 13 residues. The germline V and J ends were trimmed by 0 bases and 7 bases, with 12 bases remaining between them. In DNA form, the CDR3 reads TGCAGTGCTAGAGATCAGGGGATGGGTGGCTACACCTTC. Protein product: CSARDQGMGGYTF.

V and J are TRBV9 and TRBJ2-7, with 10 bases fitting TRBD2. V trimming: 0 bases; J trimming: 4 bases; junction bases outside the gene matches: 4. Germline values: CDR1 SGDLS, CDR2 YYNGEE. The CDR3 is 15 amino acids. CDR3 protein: CASSVASGSGYEQYF. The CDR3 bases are TGTGCCAGCAGCGTAGCTAGCGGGAGTGGTTACGAGCAGTACTTC.

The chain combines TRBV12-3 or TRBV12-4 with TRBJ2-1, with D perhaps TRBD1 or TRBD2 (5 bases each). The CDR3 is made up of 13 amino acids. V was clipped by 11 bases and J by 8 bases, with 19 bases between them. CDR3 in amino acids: CACHGAGRDEQFF. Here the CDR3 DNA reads TGTGCCTGCCACGGGGCAGGTCGGGATGAGCAGTTCTTC.

CDR3 nucleotides: TGCAGTGCTAGCCCCGGACTCCCCGCCAGAAATGAGCAGTACTTC. Amino acid sequence: CSASPGLPARNEQYF. The chain combines TRBV20-1 with TRBJ2-5, with D possibly being TRBD2 (5 bases). V lost 3 bases to trimming and J lost 11 bases, with 25 bases between them. The CDR3 loop spans 15 amino acids. Looked up from germline, CDR1 is DFQATT and CDR2 is SNEGSKA (reference sequence).

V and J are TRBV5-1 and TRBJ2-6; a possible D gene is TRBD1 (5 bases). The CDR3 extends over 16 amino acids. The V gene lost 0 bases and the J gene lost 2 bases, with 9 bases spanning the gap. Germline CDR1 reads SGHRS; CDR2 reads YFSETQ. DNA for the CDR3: TGCGCCAGCAGCTTGGTCCAGGGTACTGGGGCCAACGTCCTGACTTTC. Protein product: CASSLVQGTGANVLTF.

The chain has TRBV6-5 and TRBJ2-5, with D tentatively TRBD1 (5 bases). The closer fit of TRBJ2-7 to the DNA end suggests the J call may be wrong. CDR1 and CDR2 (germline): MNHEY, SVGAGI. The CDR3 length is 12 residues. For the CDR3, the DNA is TGTGCCAGCAGAAGGACAATCTACGAGCAGTACTTC. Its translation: CASRRTIYEQYF.

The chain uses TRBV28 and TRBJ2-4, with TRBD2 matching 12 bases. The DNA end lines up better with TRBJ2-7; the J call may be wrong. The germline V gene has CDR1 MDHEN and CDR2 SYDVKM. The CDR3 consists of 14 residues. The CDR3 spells CASTWTSGAYEQYF. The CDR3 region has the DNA TGTGCCAGCACATGGACTAGCGGGGCCTACGAGCAGTACTTC.

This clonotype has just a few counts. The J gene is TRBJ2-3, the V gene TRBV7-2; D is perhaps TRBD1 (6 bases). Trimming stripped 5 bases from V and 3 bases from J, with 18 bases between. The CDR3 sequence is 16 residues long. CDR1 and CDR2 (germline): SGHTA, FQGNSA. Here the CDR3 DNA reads TGTGCCAGCAGCCCTCAACAGGGATCATCAACAGATACGCAGTATTTT. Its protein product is CASSPQQGSSTDTQYF.

The CDR3 reads CASSLVRDSFYEQYF. CDR3 coding DNA: TGTGCCAGCAGCTTAGTGCGGGACTCTTTCTACGAGCAGTACTTC. The V call is TRBV7-2, the J call TRBJ2-7; tentative D call: TRBD2 (6 bases). Germline V gives CDR1 SGHTA, CDR2 FQGNSA. CDR3 size: 15 residues. V lost 1 base and J 3 bases, leaving 13 bases between the germline ends.

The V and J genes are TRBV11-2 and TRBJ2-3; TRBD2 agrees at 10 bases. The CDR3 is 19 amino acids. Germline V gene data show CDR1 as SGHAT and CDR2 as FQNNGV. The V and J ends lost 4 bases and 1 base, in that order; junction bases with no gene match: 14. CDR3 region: CASSSQLAGVRLGTDTQYF. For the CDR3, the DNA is TGTGCCAGCAGCTCTCAGCTAGCGGGAGTACGGCTTGGCACAGATACGCAGTATTTT.

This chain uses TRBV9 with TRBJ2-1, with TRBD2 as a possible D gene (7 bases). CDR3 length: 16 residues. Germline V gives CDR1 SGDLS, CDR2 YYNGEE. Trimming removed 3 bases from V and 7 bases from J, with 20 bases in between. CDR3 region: CASSARLARGQNEQFF. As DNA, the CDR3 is TGTGCCAGCAGCGCAAGACTAGCCAGGGGTCAAAATGAGCAGTTCTTC.

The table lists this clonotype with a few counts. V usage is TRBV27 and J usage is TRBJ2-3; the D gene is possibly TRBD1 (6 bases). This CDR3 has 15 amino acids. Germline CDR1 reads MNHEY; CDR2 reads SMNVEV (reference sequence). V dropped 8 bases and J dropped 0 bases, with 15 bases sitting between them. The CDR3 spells CASSTGTRSTDTQYF. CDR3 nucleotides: TGTGCCAGCTCGACCGGGACACGCAGCACAGATACGCAGTATTTT.

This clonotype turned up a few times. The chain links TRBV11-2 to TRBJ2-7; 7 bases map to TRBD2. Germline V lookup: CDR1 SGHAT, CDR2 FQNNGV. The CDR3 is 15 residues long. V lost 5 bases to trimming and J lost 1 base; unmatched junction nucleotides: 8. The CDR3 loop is CASSHGLGLSYEQYF. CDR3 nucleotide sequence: TGTGCCAGCAGCCACGGACTAGGGTTATCCTACGAGCAGTACTTC.